The 3 T cell receptor beta chains reported below all come from one sample, sequenced in a study of T-cell reconstitution after alpha-beta-depleted transplantation in children. Library preparation (for TCRbeta) was performed with unique molecular identifiers. TCRdb re-analysed the PCR reads in MiXCR, keeping a single row per CDR3 protein. The table lists almost 500,000 distinct CDR3 sequences, 10% of them singletons. The material was PBMCs, obtained before TCRalphabeta/CD19-depleted stem cell transplant. The receptors come from a child aged 2-9 years with inherited bone marrow failure, due to receive a stem cell transplant.

The table lists this clonotype with many counts. The rearrangement links TRBV18 to TRBJ2-1, with TRBD2 identical over 8 bases. CDR1 KGHSH and CDR2 LQKENI come from the germline V gene. V lost 4 bases and J lost 4; bases outside the gene matches: 6. The CDR3 totals 15 residues. The CDR3 is CASSLTSGLYNEQFF. Written as DNA, the CDR3 is TGTGCCAGCTCACTTACTAGCGGCCTGTACAATGAGCAGTTCTTC.

This clonotype was observed a handful of times. The gene calls are TRBV14 and TRBJ2-7, with TRBD2 matching 11 bases. The CDR3 length is 19 residues. V trimming: 0 bases; J trimming: 2 bases; junction bases outside the gene matches: 12. In germline, CDR1 is SGHDN, CDR2 FVKESK. The CDR3 nucleotides are TGTGCCAGCAGCCAAGAGTCCCTAGCGGGAGGTCCCGCAGCCTACGAGCAGTACTTC. Translating it yields CASSQESLAGGPAAYEQYF.

The V and J genes are TRBV6-2 or TRBV6-3 and TRBJ2-1, with D possibly being TRBD2 (6 bases). The V gene's germline CDR1 is MNHEY and CDR2 SVGEGT. V lost 6 bases to trimming and J lost 0 bases, with 12 bases between them. The CDR3 is made up of 15 amino acids. The CDR3 coding sequence is TGTGCCAGCAGACTCTTTAGCGGCTCCTACAATGAGCAGTTCTTC. This translates into CASRLFSGSYNEQFF.